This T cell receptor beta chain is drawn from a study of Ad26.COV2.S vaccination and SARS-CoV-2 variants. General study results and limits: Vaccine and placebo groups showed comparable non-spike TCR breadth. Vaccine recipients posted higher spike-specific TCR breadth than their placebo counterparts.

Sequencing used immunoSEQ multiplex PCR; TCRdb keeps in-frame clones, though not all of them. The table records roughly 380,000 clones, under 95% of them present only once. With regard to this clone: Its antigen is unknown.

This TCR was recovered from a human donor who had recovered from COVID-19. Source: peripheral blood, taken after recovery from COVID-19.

In DNA, the CDR3 is TGTGCCAGCAGCCTGGGGGGCGGCGACTATGGCTACACCTTC. Encoded protein: CASSLGGGDYGYTF. V usage is TRBV4-2 and J usage is TRBJ1-2, with a weak D call TRBD1 (6 bases). Trimming took 4 bases from V and 3 from J, leaving 12 bases between them. This CDR3 spans 14 amino acids. Germline values: CDR1 LGHNA, CDR2 YNFKEQ.